Listed below are T cell receptor beta chains from one sample, sequenced in a study of human versus mouse CDR3 diversity and MHC coevolution. Clones were sequenced by immunoSEQ multiplex PCR, and TCRdb holds only the in-frame ones, with some missing. The sample holds just under 60,000 clones, 94% seen once. Sequences were obtained from naive CD4+ T cells from blood. The receptor set was obtained from a person between 60 and 70 years old in good health. Both conserved end residues are part of each CDR3. D genes are given only for firm matches. The size field is filled for only some rows; it gives once, few, many or a size class.

TRBV12-5	TRBJ2-2	once	NA	TGTGCTAGTGGTTTGGCCATACGGGGTACCGGGGAGCTGTTTTTT	CASGLAIRGTGELFF
TRBV6-5	TRBJ1-5	NA	NA	TGTGCCAGCAGTTTTGGGAGGGACTCCAATCAGCCCCAGCATTTT	CASSFGRDSNQPQHF
TRBV25-1	TRBJ2-2	NA	NA	TGTGCCAGCAGTGAATCCAGGGGATTGAACACCGGGGAGCTGTTTTTT	CASSESRGLNTGELFF
TRBV19	TRBJ2-4	NA	NA	TGTGCCAGTAGTGGAGGGGCTCCAAACATTCAGTACTTC	CASSGGAPNIQYF
TRBV5-1	TRBJ2-7	NA	TRBD1	TGCGCCAGCAGCTTCGAGACAGGGGCCTACGAGCAGTACTTC	CASSFETGAYEQYF
TRBV7-2	TRBJ2-1	NA	NA	TGTGCCAGCAGCCCAGGGGTAGCTGGAGGCTATGAGCAGTTCTTC	CASSPGVAGGYEQFF
TRBV18	TRBJ1-1	NA	TRBD1	TGTGCCAGCTCACCGGGACAGGAGAACACTGAAGCTTTCTTT	CASSPGQENTEAFF
TRBV2	TRBJ2-5	once	TRBD1	TGTGCCAGCAATCGGGACAGGGGTGAGACCCAGTACTTC	CASNRDRGETQYF
TRBV5-1	TRBJ2-3	NA	TRBD2	TGCGCCAGCAGCCCTAAATCACTAGCGGGAGGTGGAGATACGCAGTATTTT	CASSPKSLAGGGDTQYF
TRBV6-6	TRBJ2-7	once	TRBD2	TGTGCCAGCAACCCAGGGAGGGGATCCTACGAGCAGTACTTC	CASNPGRGSYEQYF
TRBV6-5	TRBJ2-5	NA	NA	TGTGCCAGCACCGAAGGGAGGGAGACCCAGTACTTC	CASTEGRETQYF
TRBV7-3	TRBJ2-7	NA	TRBD2	TGTGCCAGCAGCCTAACCGGGGGGGCGAATCAAGGCGAGCAGTACTTC	CASSLTGGANQGEQYF
TRBV5-1	TRBJ2-1	NA	NA	TGCGCCAGCAGCTTCCTAGGCAATGAGCAGTTCTTC	CASSFLGNEQFF
TRBV11-3	TRBJ2-5	NA	TRBD2	TGTGCCAGCAGCGTACTCCCACCCGGGACTAGCGGAGGGAGGGAGACCCAGTACTTC	CASSVLPPGTSGGRETQYF
TRBV19	TRBJ2-3	NA	TRBD2	TGTGCCAGTAGTATTAGGGGACTAGCGGGGTTCACAGATACGCAGTATTTT	CASSIRGLAGFTDTQYF
TRBV18	TRBJ2-7	NA	TRBD1	TGTGCCAGCTCACGGGACAGCCCCTACGAGCAGTACTTC	CASSRDSPYEQYF
TRBV2	TRBJ2-5	NA	NA	TGTGCCAGCAGTCAGGGAGGAGGAGAGACCCAGTACTTC	CASSQGGGETQYF
TRBV27	TRBJ2-3	NA	NA	TGTGCCAGCAGTTGGGTACAGAAAGGTACCCGCCTAAAGACCACAGATACGCAGTATTTT	CASSWVQKGTRLKTTDTQYF
TRBV30	TRBJ1-3	NA	NA	TGTGCCTGGAGTTCAGGGTCCGGAAACACCATATATTTT	CAWSSGSGNTIYF
TRBV18	TRBJ2-6	NA	TRBD1	TGTGCCAGCTCAGAGACCGGGACAGGGGTTGGGGCCAACGTCCTGACTTTC	CASSETGTGVGANVLTF
TRBV10-1	TRBJ1-3	NA	NA	TGCGCCAGCAGCCAAGGAATGGGCAGAACCTTATATTTT	CASSQGMGRTLYF
TRBV5-1	TRBJ2-2	NA	NA	TGCGCCAGCAGCCCGGGGGGCACGTCCACCGGGGAGCTGTTTTTT	CASSPGGTSTGELFF
TRBV10-3	TRBJ2-3	NA	TRBD2	TGTGCCATCAGTGAGACTAGAGAGTCCCTAGCGGGAAGGCCAGATACGCAGTATTTT	CAISETRESLAGRPDTQYF
TRBV7-8	TRBJ1-2	NA	TRBD1	TGTGCCAGCAGCCTAGGGACAGGGGCAATCGATGGCTACACCTTC	CASSLGTGAIDGYTF
TRBV5-1	TRBJ1-2	NA	TRBD1	TGCGCCAGCAGCTCGGGACAGGGACTTAACTATGGCTACACCTTC	CASSSGQGLNYGYTF
TRBV7-2	TRBJ2-1	NA	TRBD2	TGTGCCAGCAGCACCGAGCGGGAATCCTACAATGAGCAGTTCTTC	CASSTERESYNEQFF
TRBV27	TRBJ2-1	NA	TRBD2	TGTGCCAGCAGTGCGCCTTCAGGGACTAGCGGGAGGAACCCTACGGAGTTCTTC	CASSAPSGTSGRNPTEFF
TRBV11-2	TRBJ2-1	NA	NA	TGTGCCAGCAGCTTGGGGTCAGGGGCGGCGACCTACAATGAGCAGTTCTTC	CASSLGSGAATYNEQFF
TRBV9	TRBJ2-6	NA	TRBD2	TGTGCCAGCAGGCCAGGACTAGCGGGAGGCGCTGGGGCCAACGTCCTGACTTTC	CASRPGLAGGAGANVLTF
TRBV6-5	TRBJ1-6	NA	NA	TGTGCCAGCAGTTACGGAGCTAACCAGAATACTTCACCCCTCCACTTT	CASSYGANQNTSPLHF
TRBV25-1	TRBJ1-5	NA	TRBD1	TGTGCCAGCAGTGAGGCAGGGGGGAATAATCAGCCCCAGCATTTT	CASSEAGGNNQPQHF
TRBV2	TRBJ2-1	NA	TRBD2	TGTGCCAGCAGTGGGGAAGCGGGGCCCTACAATGAGCAGTTCTTC	CASSGEAGPYNEQFF
TRBV7-9	TRBJ2-1	NA	NA	TGTGCCAGCAGCTTAAGTCTGGGAGGCTGGAATGAGCAGTTCTTC	CASSLSLGGWNEQFF
TRBV19	TRBJ1-1	NA	TRBD1	TGTGCCAGTACCTTAGACAGGGGGTTTAGCACTGAAGCTTTCTTT	CASTLDRGFSTEAFF
TRBV6-5	TRBJ2-7	NA	TRBD2	TGTGCCAGCAGTTACTCGCTAGCGGGAGGTTCCTACGAGCAGTACTTC	CASSYSLAGGSYEQYF
TRBV9	TRBJ2-7	NA	NA	TGTGCCAGCAGCCCCCATGAACAGGGAATCGGGAACGAGCAGTACTTC	CASSPHEQGIGNEQYF
TRBV9	TRBJ1-5	once	TRBD1	TGTGCCAGCAGCGTAGGGGCAGGGGGCGGGATGCACCAGCCCCAGCATTTT	CASSVGAGGGMHQPQHF
TRBV7-3	TRBJ2-3	NA	TRBD2	TGTGCCAGCAGCCTCGGACTAGCGGGAATCACAGATACGCAGTATTTT	CASSLGLAGITDTQYF
TRBV29-1	TRBJ2-1	NA	NA	TGCAGCGTTGAAAGGTTCTTGCTTCGGGATGAGCAGTTCTTC	CSVERFLLRDEQFF
TRBV11-2	TRBJ2-2	once	NA	TGTGCCAGCGAACCAGGGGTTATTGGCGGGGAGCTGTTTTTT	CASEPGVIGGELFF
TRBV10-3	TRBJ1-5	NA	NA	TGTGCCATCAGTGAGTCGGCGGAGCAGCCCCAGCATTTT	CAISESAEQPQHF
TRBV14	TRBJ2-3	NA	NA	TGTGCCAGCAGCCAAGTGGCGGGATCCACAGATACGCAGTATTTT	CASSQVAGSTDTQYF
TRBV6-5	TRBJ2-5	NA	TRBD1	TGTGCCAGCACTTCGACAGGGGGAGAGACCCAGTACTTC	CASTSTGGETQYF
TRBV5-1	TRBJ1-1	NA	NA	TGCGCCAGCAGCCGGGTGATTGGAAACACTGAAGCTTTCTTT	CASSRVIGNTEAFF
TRBV10-3	TRBJ1-1	few	TRBD1	TGTGCCATCAGTGAGGGGACAGAGAACACTGAAGCTTTCTTT	CAISEGTENTEAFF
TRBV6-5	TRBJ2-7	NA	NA	TGTGCCACAGTCGGACAGTTCAACTACGAGCAGTACTTC	CATVGQFNYEQYF
TRBV2	TRBJ2-5	NA	NA	TGTGCCAGTAGTCTAGGGAGTCAAGGAGAGACCCAGTACTTC	CASSLGSQGETQYF
TRBV5-1	TRBJ2-5	NA	TRBD1	TGCGCCAGCAGCTCAGGGACAGGGGGCATGGAGACCCAGTACTTC	CASSSGTGGMETQYF
TRBV5-4	TRBJ2-7	NA	TRBD2	TGTGCCAGCAGCTCTACGGGGGGGGCCTACGAGCAGTACTTC	CASSSTGGAYEQYF
TRBV5-1	TRBJ2-3	NA	TRBD1	TGCGCCAGCAGCTTGGAAGGCAGGGGGTCAGATACGCAGTATTTT	CASSLEGRGSDTQYF
TRBV11-2	TRBJ1-1	NA	NA	TGTGCCAGCAGCTTAGAGAGGGCGCGTGAAGCTTTCTTT	CASSLERAREAFF
TRBV7-2	TRBJ1-3	NA	TRBD1	TGTGCCAGCAGCTCCCCGGACAGGGGCTACTCTGGAAACACCATATATTTT	CASSSPDRGYSGNTIYF
TRBV7-7	TRBJ2-1	NA	NA	TGTGCCAGCAGCCCAGACGGGGGCTCCTACAATGAGCAGTTCTTC	CASSPDGGSYNEQFF
TRBV14	TRBJ1-1	NA	NA	TGTGCCAGCAGCCAATCGGGTGAAGCTTTCTTT	CASSQSGEAFF
TRBV27	TRBJ1-5	NA	NA	TGTGCCAGCAAGGTGTGGGGGGGCGGTCAGCCCCAGCATTTT	CASKVWGGGQPQHF
TRBV2	TRBJ2-1	NA	NA	TGTGCCAGCAGTGAAACCGGGGGGCGCGTTAATGAGCAGTTCTTC	CASSETGGRVNEQFF
TRBV29-1	TRBJ2-2	NA	NA	TGCAGCGTTGAAGTCAGGAGGGAGCTGTTTTTT	CSVEVRRELFF
TRBV6-6	TRBJ2-7	NA	TRBD2	TGTGCCAGCAGTTACTGGGGGGAGGGCTTTTTGTACGAGCAGTACTTC	CASSYWGEGFLYEQYF